Listed below are T cell receptor beta chains from one sample, sequenced in a study of CD8 T cells in Susac syndrome. TCRdb called the immunoSEQ multiplex PCR reads again in MiXCR, with one record for every CDR3 protein. The sample lists 140,000 to 150,000 distinct CDR3 sequences; about 95% were seen once. Sequencing used CD4+ T cells from PBMCs. These receptors were obtained from a human donor with multiple sclerosis. The CDR3 runs from the conserved cysteine through the conserved F or W. D genes are given only for firm matches. The listing skips clone size in some rows; elsewhere it reads once, few, many or a size class.

len,d_gene,v_gene,j_gene,abundance,CDR3nt,CDR3aa
16,NA,TRBV6-5,TRBJ2-1,NA,TGTGCCAGCAGTTACGAAGGACTGAGCTCCTACAATGAGCAGTTCTTC,CASSYEGLSSYNEQFF
15,NA,TRBV29-1,TRBJ2-3,NA,TGCAGCGTTGAAAGGCTCGAGTTGAGGCAAAATACGCAGTATTTT,CSVERLELRQNTQYF
13,NA,TRBV19,TRBJ1-1,once,TGTGCCAGTAGTATGGGACGAGGCACTGAAGCTTTCTTT,CASSMGRGTEAFF
15,TRBD2,TRBV29-1,TRBJ2-3,NA,TGCAGCGTTGAAAGCGGTAGCGGGGGGCCAGATACGCAGTATTTT,CSVESGSGGPDTQYF
13,NA,TRBV5-6,TRBJ2-1,NA,TGTGCCAGCAGCCGCGACTTAAACAATGAGCAGTTCTTC,CASSRDLNNEQFF
14,NA,TRBV5-6,TRBJ2-1,NA,TGTGCCAGCATGCCCTCAGACAGGTACAATGAGCAGTTCTTC,CASMPSDRYNEQFF
16,TRBD2,TRBV12-5,TRBJ2-1,NA,TGTGCTAGTGGTTCCCCGTTGGGGGGGGCCTACAATGAGCAGTTCTTC,CASGSPLGGAYNEQFF
16,TRBD1,TRBV20-1,TRBJ1-5,NA,TGCAGTGCTTCCGGGACAGGGATGGCCTTAAATCAGCCCCAGCATTTT,CSASGTGMALNQPQHF
17,NA,TRBV5-1,TRBJ2-1,NA,TGCGCCAGCAGCTTGGAGACGGGCCTAAGCTCCTACAATGAGCAGTTCTTC,CASSLETGLSSYNEQFF
14,NA,TRBV28,TRBJ2-7,once,TGTGCCAGCAGTTTAGCCCCTAAGGCGGGCGAGCAGTACTTC,CASSLAPKAGEQYF
15,TRBD2,TRBV15,TRBJ2-7,NA,TGTGCCACCAGCAGGGATGGGGGACTAGCGTACGAGCAGTACTTC,CATSRDGGLAYEQYF
17,NA,TRBV4-3,TRBJ2-3,NA,TGCGCCAGCAGCCTACGCAACCAGGGGCCGGGAACAGATACGCAGTATTTT,CASSLRNQGPGTDTQYF
13,NA,TRBV20-1,TRBJ1-1,NA,TGCAGTGCTAGAGAGGTAACAGGGACTGAAGCTTTCTTT,CSAREVTGTEAFF
14,NA,TRBV19,TRBJ2-6,NA,TGTGCCAGTAGTAAGGTCTCTGGGGCCAACGTCCTGACTTTC,CASSKVSGANVLTF
12,NA,TRBV7-9,TRBJ2-7,once,TGTGCCAGCGAGGACATATCCTACGAGCAGTACTTC,CASEDISYEQYF
15,NA,TRBV14,TRBJ2-7,NA,TGTGCCAGCAGCCAAGATAGGGCCCCGTTTTCCGAGCAGTACTTC,CASSQDRAPFSEQYF
12,NA,TRBV20-1,TRBJ1-5,NA,TGCAGTGTGGGGGGTAGGGGCCAGCCCCAGCATTTT,CSVGGRGQPQHF
16,NA,TRBV20-1,TRBJ2-5,NA,TGCAGTGCTAGAGAGGTCGCAGACACACACTACGGAATCCAGTACTTC,CSAREVADTHYGIQYF
15,NA,TRBV3-1,TRBJ1-1,NA,TGTGCCAGCAGCCAGCGCAAGGTGTTGTTCACTGAAGCTTTCTTT,CASSQRKVLFTEAFF
15,NA,TRBV7-3,TRBJ2-3,NA,TGTGCCAGCAGCCCGCTGGGGGGAGCGACAGATACGCAGTATTTT,CASSPLGGATDTQYF
14,NA,TRBV7-2,TRBJ1-2,NA,TGTGCCAGCAGCCTAGGGACCCAGAATTATGGCTACACCTTC,CASSLGTQNYGYTF
12,NA,TRBV7-2,TRBJ2-3,NA,TGTGCCAGCAGCTTAGCGTGGGATACGCAGTATTTT,CASSLAWDTQYF
15,TRBD2,TRBV29-1,TRBJ2-5,NA,TGCAGCGTCCAGTACACTAGCGGGAGCCTCGAGACCCAGTACTTC,CSVQYTSGSLETQYF
18,NA,TRBV3-1,TRBJ1-6,NA,TGTGCCAGCAGCCAAGAACGGGGTAGACAGAGGGGCAATTCACCCCTCCACTTT,CASSQERGRQRGNSPLHF